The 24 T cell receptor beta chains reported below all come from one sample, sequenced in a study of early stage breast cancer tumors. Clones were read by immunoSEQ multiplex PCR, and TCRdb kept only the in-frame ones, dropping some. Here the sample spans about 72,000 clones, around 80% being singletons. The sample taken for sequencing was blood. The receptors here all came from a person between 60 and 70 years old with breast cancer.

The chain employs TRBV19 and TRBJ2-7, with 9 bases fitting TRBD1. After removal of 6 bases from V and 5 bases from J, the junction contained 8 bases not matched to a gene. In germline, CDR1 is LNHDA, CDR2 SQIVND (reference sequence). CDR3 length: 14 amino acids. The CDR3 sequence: CASSRDRVRDEQYF. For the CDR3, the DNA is TGTGCCAGTAGCCGGGACAGGGTAAGGGACGAGCAGTACTTC.

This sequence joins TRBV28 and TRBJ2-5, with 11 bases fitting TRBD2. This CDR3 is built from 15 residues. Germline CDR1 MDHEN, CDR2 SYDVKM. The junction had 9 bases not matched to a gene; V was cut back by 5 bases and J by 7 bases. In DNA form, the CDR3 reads TGTGCCAGCAGTCCGACTAGCGGGGTCTTGGGGACCCAGTACTTC. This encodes CASSPTSGVLGTQYF.

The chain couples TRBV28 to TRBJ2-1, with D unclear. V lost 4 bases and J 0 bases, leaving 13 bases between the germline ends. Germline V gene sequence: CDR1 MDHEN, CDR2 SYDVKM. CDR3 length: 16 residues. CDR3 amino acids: CASSSQTASSYNEQFF. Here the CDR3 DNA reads TGTGCCAGCAGTTCACAAACAGCGAGCTCCTACAATGAGCAGTTCTTC.

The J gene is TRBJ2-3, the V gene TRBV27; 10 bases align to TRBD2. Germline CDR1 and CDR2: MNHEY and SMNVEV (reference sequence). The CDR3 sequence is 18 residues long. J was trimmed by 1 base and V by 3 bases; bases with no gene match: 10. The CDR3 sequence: CASSFVLAGAGGTDTQYF. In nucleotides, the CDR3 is TGTGCCAGCAGTTTCGTGCTAGCGGGAGCTGGGGGCACAGATACGCAGTATTTT.

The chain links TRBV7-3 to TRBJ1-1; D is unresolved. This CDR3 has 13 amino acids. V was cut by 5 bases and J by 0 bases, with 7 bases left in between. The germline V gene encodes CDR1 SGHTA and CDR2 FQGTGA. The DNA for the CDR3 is TGTGCCAGCAGCCTGAACGTGAACACTGAAGCTTTCTTT. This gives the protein CASSLNVNTEAFF.

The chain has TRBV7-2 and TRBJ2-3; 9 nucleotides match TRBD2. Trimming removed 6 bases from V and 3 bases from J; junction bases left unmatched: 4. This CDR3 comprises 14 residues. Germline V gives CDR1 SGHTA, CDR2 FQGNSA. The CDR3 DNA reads TGTGCCAGCAGACCGGGACTAGCAACAGATACGCAGTATTTT. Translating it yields CASRPGLATDTQYF.

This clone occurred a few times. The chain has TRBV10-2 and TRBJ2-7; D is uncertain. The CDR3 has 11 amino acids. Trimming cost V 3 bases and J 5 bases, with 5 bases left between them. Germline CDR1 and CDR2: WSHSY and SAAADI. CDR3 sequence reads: CASSDSDEQYF. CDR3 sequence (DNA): TGCGCCAGCAGTGACAGCGACGAGCAGTACTTC.

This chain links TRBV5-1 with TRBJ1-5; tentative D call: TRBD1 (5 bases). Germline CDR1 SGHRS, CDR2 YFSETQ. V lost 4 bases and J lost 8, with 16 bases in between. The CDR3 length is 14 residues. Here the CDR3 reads CASSPGAGVEPQHF. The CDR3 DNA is TGCGCCAGCAGCCCCGGTGCGGGGGTTGAGCCCCAGCATTTT.

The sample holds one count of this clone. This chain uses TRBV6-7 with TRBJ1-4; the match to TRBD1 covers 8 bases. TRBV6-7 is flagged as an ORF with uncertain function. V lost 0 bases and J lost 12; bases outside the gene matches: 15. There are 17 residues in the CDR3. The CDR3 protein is CASSYSNSRDRLGELFF. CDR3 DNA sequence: TGTGCCAGCAGTTACTCGAACTCCCGGGACAGGTTAGGGGAACTGTTTTTT.

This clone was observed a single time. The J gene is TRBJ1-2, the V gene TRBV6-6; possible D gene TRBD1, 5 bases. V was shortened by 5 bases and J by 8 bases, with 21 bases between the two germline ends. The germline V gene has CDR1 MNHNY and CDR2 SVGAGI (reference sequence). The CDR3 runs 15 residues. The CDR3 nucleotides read TGTGCCAGCAGTACCGGACACACCGATCGGGAGGGCTACACCTTC. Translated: CASSTGHTDREGYTF.

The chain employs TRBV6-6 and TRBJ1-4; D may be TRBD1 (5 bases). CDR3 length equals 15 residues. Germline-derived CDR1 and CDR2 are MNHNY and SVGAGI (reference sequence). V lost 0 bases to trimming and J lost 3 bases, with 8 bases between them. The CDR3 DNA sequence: TGTGCCAGCAGTTACTCGGGGGAGCCTAATGAAAAACTGTTTTTT. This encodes CASSYSGEPNEKLFF.

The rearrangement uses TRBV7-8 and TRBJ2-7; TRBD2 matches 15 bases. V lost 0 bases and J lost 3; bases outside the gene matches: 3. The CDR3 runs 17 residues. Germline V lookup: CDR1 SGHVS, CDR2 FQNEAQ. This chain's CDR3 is CASSLATGLAGGYEQYF. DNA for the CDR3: TGTGCCAGCAGCTTAGCCACGGGACTAGCGGGAGGCTACGAGCAGTACTTC.

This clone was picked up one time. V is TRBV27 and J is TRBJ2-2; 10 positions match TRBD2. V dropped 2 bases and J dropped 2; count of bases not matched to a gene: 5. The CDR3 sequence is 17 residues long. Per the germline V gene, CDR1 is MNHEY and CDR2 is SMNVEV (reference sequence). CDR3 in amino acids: CASSLSGRDINTGELFF. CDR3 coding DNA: TGTGCCAGCAGTTTAAGCGGGAGGGATATAAACACCGGGGAGCTGTTTTTT.

The CDR3 region is CASTSTGVGAAELFF. In DNA form, the CDR3 reads TGTGCCAGCACCTCTACAGGGGTGGGTGCCGCGGAGCTGTTTTTT. The chain joins TRBV13 to TRBJ2-2, with 7 bases that match TRBD1. Germline trimming cut 7 bases from V and 10 bases from J; bases unmatched to any gene: 15. Germline V gene sequence: CDR1 PRHDT, CDR2 FYEKMQ (reference sequence). The CDR3 covers 15 residues.

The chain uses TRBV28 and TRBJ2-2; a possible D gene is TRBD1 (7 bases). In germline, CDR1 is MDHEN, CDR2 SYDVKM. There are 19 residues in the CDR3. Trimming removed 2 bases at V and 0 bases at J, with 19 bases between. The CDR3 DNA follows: TGTGCCAGCAGTTTACCCCCGGCAGGGGGGTCGCCGAACACCGGGGAGCTGTTTTTT. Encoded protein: CASSLPPAGGSPNTGELFF.

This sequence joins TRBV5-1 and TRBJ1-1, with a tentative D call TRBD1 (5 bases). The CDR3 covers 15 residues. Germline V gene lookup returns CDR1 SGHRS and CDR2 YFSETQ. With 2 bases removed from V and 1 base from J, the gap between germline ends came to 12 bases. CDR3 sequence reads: CASSFGQGANTEAFF. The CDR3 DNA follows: TGCGCCAGCAGCTTTGGCCAGGGCGCGAACACTGAAGCTTTCTTT. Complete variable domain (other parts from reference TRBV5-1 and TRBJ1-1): KAGVTQTPRYLIKTRGQQVTLSCSPISGHRSVSWYQQTPGQGLQFLFEYFSETQRNKGNFPGRFSGRQFSNSRSEMNVSTLELGDSALYLCASSFGQGANTEAFFGQGTRLTVV.

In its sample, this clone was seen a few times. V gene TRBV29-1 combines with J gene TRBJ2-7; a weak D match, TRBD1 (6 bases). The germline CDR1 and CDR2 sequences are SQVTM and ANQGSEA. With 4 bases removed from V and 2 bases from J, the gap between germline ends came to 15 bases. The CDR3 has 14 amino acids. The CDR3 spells CSVGDIRGAYEQYF. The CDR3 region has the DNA TGCAGCGTTGGGGACATCCGAGGAGCCTACGAGCAGTACTTC.

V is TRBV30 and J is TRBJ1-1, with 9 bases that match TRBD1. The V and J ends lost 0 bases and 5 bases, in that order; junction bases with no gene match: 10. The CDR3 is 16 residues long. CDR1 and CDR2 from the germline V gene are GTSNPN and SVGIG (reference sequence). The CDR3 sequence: CAWSVLGTGLQTEAFF. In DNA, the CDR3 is TGTGCCTGGAGTGTACTCGGGACAGGGCTCCAAACTGAAGCTTTCTTT.

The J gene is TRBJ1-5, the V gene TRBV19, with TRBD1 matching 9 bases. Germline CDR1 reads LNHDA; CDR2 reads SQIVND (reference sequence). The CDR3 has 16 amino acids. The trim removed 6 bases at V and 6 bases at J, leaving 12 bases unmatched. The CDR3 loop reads CASSTFGTGTGQPQHF. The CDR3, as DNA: TGTGCCAGTAGCACATTCGGGACAGGGACGGGTCAGCCCCAGCATTTT.

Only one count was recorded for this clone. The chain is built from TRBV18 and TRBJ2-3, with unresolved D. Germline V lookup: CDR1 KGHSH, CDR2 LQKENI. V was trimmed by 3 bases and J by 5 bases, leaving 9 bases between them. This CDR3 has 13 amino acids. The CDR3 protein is CASSPPVLDTQYF. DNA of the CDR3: TGTGCCAGCTCACCCCCGGTGTTAGATACGCAGTATTTT.

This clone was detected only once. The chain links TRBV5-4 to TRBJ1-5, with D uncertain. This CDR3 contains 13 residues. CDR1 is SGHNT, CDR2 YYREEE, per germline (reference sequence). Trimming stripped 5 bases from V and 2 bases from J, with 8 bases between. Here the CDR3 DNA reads TGTGCCAGCAGTCGCGGGGGCAATCAGCCCCAGCATTTT. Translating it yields CASSRGGNQPQHF.

The CDR3 sequence: CASSQDDRVWTEAFF. DNA of the CDR3: TGCGCCAGCAGCCAAGATGACAGGGTCTGGACTGAAGCTTTCTTT. This chain connects TRBV4-1 to TRBJ1-1; 7 bases agree with TRBD1. V lost 0 bases, J lost 5 bases, and 6 bases stayed unmatched. Germline CDR1 is MGHRA and CDR2 is YSYEKL. This CDR3 has 15 amino acids.

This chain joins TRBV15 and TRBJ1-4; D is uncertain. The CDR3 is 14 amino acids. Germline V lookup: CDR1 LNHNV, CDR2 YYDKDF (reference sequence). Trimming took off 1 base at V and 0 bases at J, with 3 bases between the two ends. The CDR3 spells CATSRGSTNEKLFF. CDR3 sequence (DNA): TGTGCCACCAGCAGAGGCTCAACTAATGAAAAACTGTTTTTT.

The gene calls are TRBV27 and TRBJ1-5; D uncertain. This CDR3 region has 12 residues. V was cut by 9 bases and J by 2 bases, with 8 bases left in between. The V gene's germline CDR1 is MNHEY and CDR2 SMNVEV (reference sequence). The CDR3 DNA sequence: TGTGCCAGTTCCGCGGGCAATCAGCCCCAGCATTTT. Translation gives CASSAGNQPQHF.